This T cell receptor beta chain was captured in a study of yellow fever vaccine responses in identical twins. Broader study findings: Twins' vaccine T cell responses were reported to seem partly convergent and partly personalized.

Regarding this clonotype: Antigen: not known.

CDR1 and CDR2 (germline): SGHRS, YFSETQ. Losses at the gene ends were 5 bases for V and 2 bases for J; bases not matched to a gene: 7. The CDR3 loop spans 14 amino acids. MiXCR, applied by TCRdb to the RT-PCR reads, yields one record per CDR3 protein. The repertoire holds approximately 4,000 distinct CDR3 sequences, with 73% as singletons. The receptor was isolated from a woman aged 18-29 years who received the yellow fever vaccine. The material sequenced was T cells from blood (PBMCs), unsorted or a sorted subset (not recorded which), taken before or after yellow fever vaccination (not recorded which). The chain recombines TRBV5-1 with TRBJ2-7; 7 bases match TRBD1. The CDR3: CASRQDRLTYEQYF. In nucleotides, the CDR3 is TGCGCCAGCAGACAGGACAGGCTGACCTACGAGCAGTACTTC.